These T cell receptor beta chains were read from a single sample in a study of cytomegalovirus exposure and HLA in healthy donors. Data came from immunoSEQ multiplex PCR; TCRdb stores just in-frame clones and leaves some out. The sample lists some 270,000 clones; around nine tenths were seen once. Material: PBMCs. Source of these receptors: a girl aged 2-10 years in good health and CMV-seronegative. Both conserved end residues are part of each CDR3. The D gene is left open where the match is weak. The listing skips clone size in some rows; elsewhere it reads once, few, many or a size class.

V gene: TRBV6-1; D gene: .; J gene: TRBJ2-7; clone size: .; CDR3 protein: CASSEVSTTGEQYF; CDR3 DNA: TGTGCCAGCAGTGAGGTTTCTACTACTGGCGAGCAGTACTTC
V gene: TRBV6-1; D gene: TRBD2; J gene: TRBJ2-1; clone size: .; CDR3 protein: CASSEARTSGSLYNEQFF; CDR3 DNA: TGTGCCAGCAGTGAAGCGAGGACTAGCGGCAGTCTATACAATGAGCAGTTCTTC
V gene: TRBV6-1; D gene: .; J gene: TRBJ1-6; clone size: .; CDR3 protein: CASSEVNSNSPLHF; CDR3 DNA: TGTGCCAGCAGTGAAGTTAACAGTAATTCACCCCTCCACTTT
V gene: TRBV25-1; D gene: .; J gene: TRBJ1-1; clone size: .; CDR3 protein: CASALGHTEAFF; CDR3 DNA: TGTGCCAGCGCCCTTGGCCACACTGAAGCTTTCTTT
V gene: TRBV28; D gene: .; J gene: TRBJ1-1; clone size: .; CDR3 protein: CASRESDRPNTEAFF; CDR3 DNA: TGTGCCAGCAGGGAGAGTGACAGACCGAACACTGAAGCTTTCTTT
V gene: TRBV7-9; D gene: .; J gene: TRBJ2-7; clone size: .; CDR3 protein: CASSLAPGYEQYF; CDR3 DNA: TGTGCCAGCAGCTTAGCCCCGGGTTACGAGCAGTACTTC
V gene: TRBV7-8; D gene: TRBD1; J gene: TRBJ1-5; clone size: .; CDR3 protein: CASSLETGQGNQPQHF; CDR3 DNA: TGTGCCAGCAGCTTAGAGACAGGGCAAGGCAATCAGCCCCAGCATTTT
V gene: TRBV10-2; D gene: .; J gene: TRBJ2-1; clone size: .; CDR3 protein: CASKPGNEQFF; CDR3 DNA: TGCGCCAGCAAACCCGGCAATGAGCAGTTCTTC
V gene: TRBV27; D gene: .; J gene: TRBJ1-2; clone size: .; CDR3 protein: CASRRVGYGYTF; CDR3 DNA: TGTGCCAGCAGACGGGTTGGCTATGGCTACACCTTC
V gene: TRBV29-1; D gene: TRBD1; J gene: TRBJ1-3; clone size: .; CDR3 protein: CSVERQGGNTIYF; CDR3 DNA: TGCAGCGTTGAGCGACAGGGTGGAAACACCATATATTTT
V gene: TRBV15; D gene: TRBD1; J gene: TRBJ1-1; clone size: .; CDR3 protein: CATSRDMGTGGYLTEAFF; CDR3 DNA: TGTGCCACCAGCAGAGATATGGGGACAGGGGGTTACCTAACTGAAGCTTTCTTT
V gene: TRBV4-1; D gene: .; J gene: TRBJ2-1; clone size: .; CDR3 protein: CASSQEEVGEQFF; CDR3 DNA: TGCGCCAGCAGCCAAGAAGAGGTCGGTGAGCAGTTCTTC
V gene: TRBV6-5; D gene: TRBD1; J gene: TRBJ2-3; clone size: .; CDR3 protein: CASSYSTGQGTDTQYF; CDR3 DNA: TGTGCCAGCAGTTACTCGACGGGACAGGGCACAGATACGCAGTATTTT
V gene: TRBV19; D gene: TRBD1; J gene: TRBJ1-2; clone size: .; CDR3 protein: CASKLRGTGDGYTF; CDR3 DNA: TGTGCCAGTAAATTACGCGGGACAGGGGATGGCTACACCTTC
V gene: TRBV27; D gene: TRBD1; J gene: TRBJ1-5; clone size: .; CDR3 protein: CASSLSLQGGQPQHF; CDR3 DNA: TGTGCCAGCAGTTTATCTCTCCAGGGGGGTCAGCCCCAGCATTTT
V gene: TRBV6-5; D gene: TRBD1; J gene: TRBJ1-1; clone size: once; CDR3 protein: CASSYLGQGVTEAFF; CDR3 DNA: TGTGCCAGCAGTTACCTGGGACAGGGTGTCACTGAAGCTTTCTTT
V gene: TRBV11-2; D gene: .; J gene: TRBJ2-5; clone size: .; CDR3 protein: CASSLGPRQTQYF; CDR3 DNA: TGTGCCAGCAGCTTGGGCCCCAGACAGACCCAGTACTTC
V gene: TRBV5-1; D gene: .; J gene: TRBJ2-7; clone size: .; CDR3 protein: CASSLDLTSSYEQYF; CDR3 DNA: TGCGCCAGCAGCTTGGATCTTACTAGCTCCTACGAGCAGTACTTC
V gene: TRBV27; D gene: TRBD2; J gene: TRBJ2-5; clone size: .; CDR3 protein: CASSLSTSGVQETQYF; CDR3 DNA: TGTGCCAGCAGTTTGAGTACTAGCGGAGTACAAGAGACCCAGTACTTC
V gene: TRBV19; D gene: TRBD1; J gene: TRBJ1-5; clone size: .; CDR3 protein: CASSTGTDNQPQHF; CDR3 DNA: TGTGCCAGTAGTACCGGGACAGATAATCAGCCCCAGCATTTT
V gene: TRBV11-1; D gene: TRBD1; J gene: TRBJ2-7; clone size: .; CDR3 protein: CASSSGGSYEQYF; CDR3 DNA: TGTGCCAGCAGCTCAGGGGGCTCCTACGAGCAGTACTTC
V gene: TRBV10-3; D gene: .; J gene: TRBJ2-7; clone size: once; CDR3 protein: CAIIKIVRLRGQYF; CDR3 DNA: TGTGCCATCATAAAGATAGTAAGATTACGAGGGCAGTACTTC
V gene: TRBV27; D gene: TRBD2; J gene: TRBJ2-1; clone size: .; CDR3 protein: CASSPISGRSYNEQFF; CDR3 DNA: TGTGCCAGCAGTCCAATTAGCGGGCGGTCCTACAATGAGCAGTTCTTC
V gene: TRBV19; D gene: TRBD2; J gene: TRBJ2-1; clone size: .; CDR3 protein: CATRGGPGNEQFF; CDR3 DNA: TGTGCCACCCGGGGGGGCCCCGGCAATGAGCAGTTCTTC
V gene: TRBV9; D gene: TRBD2; J gene: TRBJ2-7; clone size: once; CDR3 protein: CASSVGTSGYEQYF; CDR3 DNA: TGTGCCAGCAGCGTAGGGACTAGCGGCTACGAGCAGTACTTC
V gene: TRBV14; D gene: TRBD1; J gene: TRBJ2-7; clone size: .; CDR3 protein: CASGHRGLSYEQYF; CDR3 DNA: TGTGCCAGCGGACACAGGGGCCTCTCCTACGAGCAGTACTTC